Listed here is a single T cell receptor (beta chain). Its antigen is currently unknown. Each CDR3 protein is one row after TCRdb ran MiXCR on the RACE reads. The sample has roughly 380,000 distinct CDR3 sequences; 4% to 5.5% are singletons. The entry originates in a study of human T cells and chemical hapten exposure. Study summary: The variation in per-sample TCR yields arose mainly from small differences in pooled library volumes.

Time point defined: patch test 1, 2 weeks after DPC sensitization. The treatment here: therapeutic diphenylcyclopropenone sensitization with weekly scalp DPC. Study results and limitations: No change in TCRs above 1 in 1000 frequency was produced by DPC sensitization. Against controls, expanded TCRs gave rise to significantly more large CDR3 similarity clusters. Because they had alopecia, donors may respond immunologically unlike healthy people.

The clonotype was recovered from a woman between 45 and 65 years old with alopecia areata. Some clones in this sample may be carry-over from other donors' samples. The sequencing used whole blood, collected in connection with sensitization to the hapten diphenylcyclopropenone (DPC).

The CDR3 spells CASTGTLVLDEQFF. CDR3 bases: TGTGCCAGTACCGGGACCCTCGTGTTGGATGAGCAGTTCTTC. This chain connects TRBV12-3 or TRBV12-4 to TRBJ2-1; tentatively, D is TRBD1 or TRBD2 (5 bases each). The CDR3 sequence is 14 residues long. V was trimmed by 9 bases and J by 8 bases, leaving 20 bases between them.